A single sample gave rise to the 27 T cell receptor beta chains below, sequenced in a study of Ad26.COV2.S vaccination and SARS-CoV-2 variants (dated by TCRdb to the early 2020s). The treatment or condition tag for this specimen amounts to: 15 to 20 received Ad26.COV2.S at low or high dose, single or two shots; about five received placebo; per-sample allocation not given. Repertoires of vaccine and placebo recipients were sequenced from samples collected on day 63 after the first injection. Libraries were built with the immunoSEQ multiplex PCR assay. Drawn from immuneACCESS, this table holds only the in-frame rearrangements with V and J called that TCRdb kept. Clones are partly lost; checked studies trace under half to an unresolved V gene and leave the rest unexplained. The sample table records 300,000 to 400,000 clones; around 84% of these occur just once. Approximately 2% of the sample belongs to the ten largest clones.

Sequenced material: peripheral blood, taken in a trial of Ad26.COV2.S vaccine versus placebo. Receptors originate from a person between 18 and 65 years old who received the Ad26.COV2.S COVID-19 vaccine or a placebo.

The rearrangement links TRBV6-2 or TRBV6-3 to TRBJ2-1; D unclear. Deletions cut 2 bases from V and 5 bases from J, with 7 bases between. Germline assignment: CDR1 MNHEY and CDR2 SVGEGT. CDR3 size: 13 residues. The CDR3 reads CASSYPTNNEQFF. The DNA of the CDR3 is TGTGCCAGCAGTTACCCGACGAACAATGAGCAGTTCTTC.

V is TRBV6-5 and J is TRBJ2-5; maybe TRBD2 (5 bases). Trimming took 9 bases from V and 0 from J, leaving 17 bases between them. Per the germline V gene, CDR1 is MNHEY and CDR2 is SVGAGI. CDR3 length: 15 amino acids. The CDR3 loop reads CASGKGAEYQETQYF. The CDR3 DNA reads TGTGCCAGTGGAAAGGGAGCCGAGTACCAAGAGACCCAGTACTTC.

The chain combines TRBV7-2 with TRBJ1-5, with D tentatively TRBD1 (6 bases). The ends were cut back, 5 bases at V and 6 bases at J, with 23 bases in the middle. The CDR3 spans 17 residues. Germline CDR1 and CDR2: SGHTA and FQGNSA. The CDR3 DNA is TGTGCCAGCAGCCCGAGGGGGGGCAGGGCATCGGGTCAGCCCCAGCATTTT. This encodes CASSPRGGRASGQPQHF. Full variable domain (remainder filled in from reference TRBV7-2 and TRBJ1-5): GAGVSQSPSNKVTEKGKDVELRCDPISGHTALYWYRQSLGQGLEFLIYFQGNSAPDKSGLPSDRFSAERTGGSVSTLTIQRTQQEDSAVYLCASSPRGGRASGQPQHFGDGTRLSIL.

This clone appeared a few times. CDR3 nucleotide sequence: TGTGCCAGCAGTGGTATAGGCAGGGATAATTCACCCCTCCACTTT. It specifies CASSGIGRDNSPLHF. The chain combines TRBV2 with TRBJ1-6; a possible D gene is TRBD1 (5 bases). V shed 4 bases and J shed 5 bases, with 12 bases lying between them. CDR1 is SNHLY, CDR2 FYNNEI, per germline. The CDR3 loop spans 15 amino acids.

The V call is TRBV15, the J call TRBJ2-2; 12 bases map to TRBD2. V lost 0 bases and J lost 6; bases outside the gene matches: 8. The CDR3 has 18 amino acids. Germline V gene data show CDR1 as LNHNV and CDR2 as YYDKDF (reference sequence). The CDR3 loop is CATSRELPASGGAGELFF. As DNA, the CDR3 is TGTGCCACCAGCAGAGAACTCCCTGCTAGCGGGGGGGCCGGGGAGCTGTTTTTT.

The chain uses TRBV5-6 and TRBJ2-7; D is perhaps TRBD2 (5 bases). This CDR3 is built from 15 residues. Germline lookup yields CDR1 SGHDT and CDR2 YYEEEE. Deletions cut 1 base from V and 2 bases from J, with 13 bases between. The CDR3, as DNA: TGTGCCAGCAGCTTGCGCACTAGTCCTACCTACGAGCAGTACTTC. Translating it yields CASSLRTSPTYEQYF. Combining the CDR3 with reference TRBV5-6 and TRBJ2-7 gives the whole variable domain DAGVTQSPTHLIKTRGQQVTLRCSPKSGHDTVSWYQQALGQGPQFIFQYYEEEERQRGNFPDRFSGHQFPNYSSELNVNALLLGDSALYLCASSLRTSPTYEQYFGPGTRLTVT.

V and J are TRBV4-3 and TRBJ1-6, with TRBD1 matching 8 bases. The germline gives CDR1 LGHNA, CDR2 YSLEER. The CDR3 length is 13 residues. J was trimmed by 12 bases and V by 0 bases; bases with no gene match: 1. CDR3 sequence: CASSQEQGVPLHF. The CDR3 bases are TGCGCCAGCAGCCAAGAACAGGGGGTACCCCTCCACTTT.

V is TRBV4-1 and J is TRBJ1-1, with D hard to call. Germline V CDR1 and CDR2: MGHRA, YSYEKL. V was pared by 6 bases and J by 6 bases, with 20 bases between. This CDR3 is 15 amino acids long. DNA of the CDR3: TGCGCCAGCAGTCCCAGCAGGCACATAAACGCTGAAGCTTTCTTT. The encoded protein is CASSPSRHINAEAFF.

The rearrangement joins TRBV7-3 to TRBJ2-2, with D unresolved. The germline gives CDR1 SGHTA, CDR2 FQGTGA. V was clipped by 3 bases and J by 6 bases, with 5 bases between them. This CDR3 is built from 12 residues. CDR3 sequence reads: CASSLLSGELFF. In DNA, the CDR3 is TGTGCCAGCAGCTTGTTGTCCGGGGAGCTGTTTTTT.

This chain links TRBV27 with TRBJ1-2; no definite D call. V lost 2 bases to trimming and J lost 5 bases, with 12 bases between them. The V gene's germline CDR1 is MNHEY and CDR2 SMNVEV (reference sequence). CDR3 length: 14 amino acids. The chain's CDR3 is CASSLDGRRYGYTF. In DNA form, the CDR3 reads TGTGCCAGCAGTTTAGACGGGCGGCGGTATGGCTACACCTTC.

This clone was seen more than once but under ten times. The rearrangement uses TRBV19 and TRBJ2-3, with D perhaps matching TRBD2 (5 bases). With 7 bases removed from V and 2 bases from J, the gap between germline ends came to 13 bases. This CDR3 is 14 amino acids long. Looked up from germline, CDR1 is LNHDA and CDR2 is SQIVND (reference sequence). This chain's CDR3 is CASKEEEYTDTQYF. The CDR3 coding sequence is TGTGCCAGTAAGGAGGAGGAGTACACAGATACGCAGTATTTT.

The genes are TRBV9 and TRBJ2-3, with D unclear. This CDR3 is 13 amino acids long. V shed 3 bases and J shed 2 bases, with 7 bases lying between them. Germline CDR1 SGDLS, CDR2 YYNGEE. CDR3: CASSGGPTDTQYF. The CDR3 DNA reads TGTGCCAGCAGCGGCGGACCCACAGATACGCAGTATTTT. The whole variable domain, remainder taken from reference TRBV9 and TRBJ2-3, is DSGVTQTPKHLITATGQRVTLRCSPRSGDLSVYWYQQSLDQGLQFLIQYYNGEERAKGNILERFSAQQFPDLHSELNLSSLELGDSALYFCASSGGPTDTQYFGPGTRLTVL.

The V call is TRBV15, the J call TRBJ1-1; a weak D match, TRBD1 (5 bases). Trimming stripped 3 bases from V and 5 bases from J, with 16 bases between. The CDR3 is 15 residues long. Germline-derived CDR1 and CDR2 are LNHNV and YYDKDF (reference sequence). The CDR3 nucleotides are TGTGCCACCAGCAGGGCCGAAGGGGTGGAGACTGAAGCTTTCTTT. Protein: CATSRAEGVETEAFF.

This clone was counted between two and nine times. CDR3 in DNA: TGTGCCACCAGCAGGGGGATCGAAGACACCATATATTTT. Amino acids: CATSRGIEDTIYF. J is TRBJ1-3 and V is TRBV15; no definite D call. The CDR3 sequence is 13 residues long. V shed 3 bases and J shed 8 bases, with 11 bases lying between them. Per germline, CDR1 LNHNV and CDR2 YYDKDF (reference sequence).

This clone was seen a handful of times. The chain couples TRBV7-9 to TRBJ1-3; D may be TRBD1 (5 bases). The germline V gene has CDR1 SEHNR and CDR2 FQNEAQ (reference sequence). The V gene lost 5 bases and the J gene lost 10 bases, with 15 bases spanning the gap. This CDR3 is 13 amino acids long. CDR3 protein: CASSRPGPHTIYF. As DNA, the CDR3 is TGTGCCAGCAGCCGGCCGGGACCGCATACCATATATTTT.

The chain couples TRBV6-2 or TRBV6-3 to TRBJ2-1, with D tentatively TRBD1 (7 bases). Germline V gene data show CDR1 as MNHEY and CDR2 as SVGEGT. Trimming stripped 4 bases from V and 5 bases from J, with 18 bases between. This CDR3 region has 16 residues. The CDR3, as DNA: TGTGCCAGCAGTTCCGCGGGACAGAACTTCAACAATGAGCAGTTCTTC. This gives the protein CASSSAGQNFNNEQFF.

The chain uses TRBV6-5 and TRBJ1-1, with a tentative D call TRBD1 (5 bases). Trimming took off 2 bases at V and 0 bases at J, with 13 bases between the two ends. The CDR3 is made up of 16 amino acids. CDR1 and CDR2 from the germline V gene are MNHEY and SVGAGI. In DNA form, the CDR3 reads TGTGCCAGCAGTTACCGGCCGGGGCGGTTGAACACTGAAGCTTTCTTT. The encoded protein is CASSYRPGRLNTEAFF.

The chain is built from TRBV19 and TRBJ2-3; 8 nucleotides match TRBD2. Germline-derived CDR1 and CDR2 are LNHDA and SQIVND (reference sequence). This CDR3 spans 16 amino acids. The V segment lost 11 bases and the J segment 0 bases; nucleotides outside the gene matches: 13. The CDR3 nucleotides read TGTGCCTCACGGGACGGGGGGGCCGCTAGCACAGATACGCAGTATTTT. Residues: CASRDGGAASTDTQYF.

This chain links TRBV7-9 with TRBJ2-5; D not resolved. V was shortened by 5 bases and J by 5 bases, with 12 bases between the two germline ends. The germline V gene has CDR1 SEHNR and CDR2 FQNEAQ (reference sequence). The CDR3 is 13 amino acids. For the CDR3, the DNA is TGTGCCAGCAGCACACGGTCCGGCGAGACCCAGTACTTC. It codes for CASSTRSGETQYF.

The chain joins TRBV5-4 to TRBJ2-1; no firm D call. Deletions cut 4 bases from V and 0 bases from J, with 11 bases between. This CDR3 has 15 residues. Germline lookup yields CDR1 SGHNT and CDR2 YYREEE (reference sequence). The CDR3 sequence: CASSTTSNSYNEQFF. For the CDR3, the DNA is TGTGCCAGCAGCACGACATCCAACTCCTACAATGAGCAGTTCTTC.

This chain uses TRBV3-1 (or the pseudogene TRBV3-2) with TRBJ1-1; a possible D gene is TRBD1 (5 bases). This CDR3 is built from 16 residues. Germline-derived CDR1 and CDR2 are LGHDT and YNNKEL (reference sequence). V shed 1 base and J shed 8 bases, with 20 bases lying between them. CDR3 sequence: CASSQGRVRAAGEAFF. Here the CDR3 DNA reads TGTGCCAGCAGCCAAGGGCGGGTCAGGGCCGCGGGCGAAGCTTTCTTT.

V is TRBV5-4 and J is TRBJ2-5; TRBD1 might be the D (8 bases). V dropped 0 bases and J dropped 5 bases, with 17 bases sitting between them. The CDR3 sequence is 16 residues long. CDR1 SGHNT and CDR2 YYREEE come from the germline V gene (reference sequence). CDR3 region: CASSLGQGREGETQYF. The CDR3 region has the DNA TGTGCCAGCAGCTTGGGACAGGGGAGGGAAGGCGAGACCCAGTACTTC.

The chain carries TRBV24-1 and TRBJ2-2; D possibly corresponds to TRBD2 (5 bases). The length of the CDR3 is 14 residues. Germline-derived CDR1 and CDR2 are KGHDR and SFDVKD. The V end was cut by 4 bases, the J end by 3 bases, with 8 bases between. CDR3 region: CATSDTGDTGELFF. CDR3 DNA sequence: TGTGCCACCAGTGACACCGGGGACACCGGGGAGCTGTTTTTT.

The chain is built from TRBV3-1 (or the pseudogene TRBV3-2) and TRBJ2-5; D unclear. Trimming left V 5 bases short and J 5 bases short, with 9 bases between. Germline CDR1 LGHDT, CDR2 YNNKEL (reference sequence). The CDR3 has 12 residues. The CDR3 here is CASSYVGETQYF. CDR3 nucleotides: TGTGCCAGCAGCTATGTGGGGGAGACCCAGTACTTC.

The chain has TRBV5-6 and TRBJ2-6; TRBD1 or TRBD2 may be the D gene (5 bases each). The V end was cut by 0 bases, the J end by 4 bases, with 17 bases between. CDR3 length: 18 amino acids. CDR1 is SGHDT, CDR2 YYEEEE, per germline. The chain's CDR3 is CASSLGQTGGWGANVLTF. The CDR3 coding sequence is TGTGCCAGCAGCTTGGGACAGACCGGAGGATGGGGGGCCAACGTCCTGACTTTC.

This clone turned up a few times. For the CDR3, the DNA is TGCGCCAGCAGCTTGGAGGGGATAGACACTGAAGCTTTCTTT. Amino acids: CASSLEGIDTEAFF. The rearrangement joins TRBV5-1 to TRBJ1-1; D may be TRBD1 (5 bases). Germline V gene sequence: CDR1 SGHRS, CDR2 YFSETQ. The V gene lost 0 bases and the J gene lost 3 bases, with 9 bases spanning the gap. The CDR3 contains 14 residues.

CDR3 bases: TGTGCCAGTAGTATGGCAGGGCAAGGCTACACCTTC. It codes for CASSMAGQGYTF. The rearrangement uses TRBV19 and TRBJ1-2, with a tentative D call TRBD1 (5 bases). The CDR3 spans 12 residues. V was clipped by 3 bases and J by 8 bases, with 10 bases between them. Germline V lookup: CDR1 LNHDA, CDR2 SQIVND (reference sequence).